The rows below give T cell receptor beta chains drawn from one sample of a study of blood T cell repertoires in COVID-19. Measured with immunoSEQ multiplex PCR; TCRdb has only the in-frame clones, and not every one. The sample lists about 88,000 clones, 88% occurring once. The source material was peripheral blood. Receptors were obtained from a woman of 80 years or more with acute or convalescent COVID-19. The CDR3 runs from the conserved cysteine through the conserved F or W. D genes are given only for firm matches. Clone size is not always given. Where it is, it says once, few, many or a class for expanded clones.

V	D	J	size	DNA	CDR3
TRBV6-6	TRBD2	TRBJ2-5	-	TGTGCCAGCACCCAAAGTCGAGCGGGGGCCCAAGAGACCCAGTACTTC	CASTQSRAGAQETQYF
TRBV12-3/TRBV12-4	-	TRBJ1-1	-	TGTGCCAGCAGTTCAATAGGAGGGGATGCTTTCTTT	CASSSIGGDAFF
TRBV2	TRBD1	TRBJ2-7	many	TGTGCCAGCAGTGTTTCAGGGGGCGCAGGGTACGAGCAGTACTTC	CASSVSGGAGYEQYF
TRBV11-3	-	TRBJ2-1	-	TGTGCCAGCGCCCCTGGGGGCGGGAGAATACATGAGCAGTTCTTC	CASAPGGGRIHEQFF
TRBV7-2	TRBD2	TRBJ2-5	-	TGTGCCAGCAGCTTAGCGGGAACTAGCGGGGCCCAAGAGACCCAGTACTTC	CASSLAGTSGAQETQYF
TRBV15	TRBD2	TRBJ2-5	-	TGTGCCACCAGCTCACGACTAGCGGGGGCACAAGAGACCCAGTACTTC	CATSSRLAGAQETQYF
TRBV30	-	TRBJ1-1	-	TGTGCCTGGAGTGTACTAAGGGGCACTGAAGCTTTCTTT	CAWSVLRGTEAFF
TRBV4-3	-	TRBJ2-5	once	TGCGCCAGCAGCCAAGAATTTTGGCAGAAAGAGACCCAGTACTTC	CASSQEFWQKETQYF
TRBV24-1	-	TRBJ1-2	-	TGTGCCACCAGTGAGGGTGCAGGGGTTGGCTACACCTTC	CATSEGAGVGYTF
TRBV6-5	-	TRBJ2-2	-	TGTGCCAGCAGTTCAACGGGACAACACACCGGGGAGCTGTTTTTT	CASSSTGQHTGELFF
TRBV7-9	TRBD1	TRBJ2-7	-	TGTGCCAGCAGCATCCCGGGACAGGGCTACGAGCAGTACTTC	CASSIPGQGYEQYF
TRBV6-2/TRBV6-3	-	TRBJ1-5	-	TGTGCCAGCAGTCGTACAGGAAATAGCAATCAGCCCCAGCATTTT	CASSRTGNSNQPQHF
TRBV19	TRBD1	TRBJ1-1	many	TGTGCCAGTAGTATCCAGGGGGCGAACACTGAAGCTTTCTTT	CASSIQGANTEAFF
TRBV18	-	TRBJ2-4	-	TGTGCCAGCTCACCACCTAGTCTGGCCGGGAACAAAAACATTCAGTACTTC	CASSPPSLAGNKNIQYF
TRBV4-3	TRBD1	TRBJ2-2	-	TGCGCCAGCAGCCAAGACCACAGGGGTGGCACCGGGGAGCTGTTTTTT	CASSQDHRGGTGELFF
TRBV7-9	-	TRBJ2-7	-	TGTGCCAGCAGCCCTGGTTCACTCTCCTACGAGCAGTACTTC	CASSPGSLSYEQYF
TRBV2	TRBD1	TRBJ2-7	-	TGTGCCAGCACCCCAGCAGGGACAGACGAGCAGTACTTC	CASTPAGTDEQYF
TRBV4-3	TRBD1	TRBJ2-2	once	TGCGCCAGCAGCCGCCACAGGGGGCTAACCGGGGAGCTGTTTTTT	CASSRHRGLTGELFF
TRBV7-3	-	TRBJ1-1	-	TGTGCCAGCAGCGGCAGGGTATGGAGCACTGAAGCTTTCTTT	CASSGRVWSTEAFF
TRBV5-1	TRBD1	TRBJ2-5	few	TGCGCCAGCAGCTCGGGACAGGGGGTTCGTGCTGGGGAGACCCAGTACTTC	CASSSGQGVRAGETQYF
TRBV11-2	TRBD2	TRBJ2-1	-	TGTGCCAGCAGCTCCTGGGGACTAGCGGGAGTTGGTGAGCAGTTCTTC	CASSSWGLAGVGEQFF
TRBV2	TRBD1	TRBJ1-4	-	TGTGCCAGCACCTCCGGACAGGTTGCCGTAAAACTGTTTTTT	CASTSGQVAVKLFF
TRBV7-2	-	TRBJ1-2	-	TGTGCCAGCAGCTTGGGGTTAGGACAGCTCTATGGCTACACCTTC	CASSLGLGQLYGYTF
TRBV25-1	TRBD1	TRBJ1-4	-	TGTGCCAGCAGTGAAAGCCTCGGGACAGGGTTTGAAAAACTGTTTTTT	CASSESLGTGFEKLFF
TRBV12-3/TRBV12-4	-	TRBJ1-5	-	TGTGCCAGCAGTTTGACTGGGAATCAGCCCCAGCATTTT	CASSLTGNQPQHF
TRBV21-1	-	TRBJ1-5	-	TGTGCCAGCAGCAAGGTCCGGGACACCCGAGGGAATAGCAATCAGCCCCAGCATTTT	CASSKVRDTRGNSNQPQHF
TRBV5-1	TRBD1	TRBJ1-1	-	TGCGCCAGCAGCAAGGTGGGACAGGGAAACACTGAAGCTTTCTTT	CASSKVGQGNTEAFF
TRBV5-1	-	TRBJ2-3	-	TGCGCCAGCAGCCCTATGACAGGTAGCACAGATACGCAGTATTTT	CASSPMTGSTDTQYF
TRBV20-1	-	TRBJ1-6	-	TGCAGTGCTAGTTCAGGGTGGCCCTATTCACCCCTCCACTTT	CSASSGWPYSPLHF
TRBV15	-	TRBJ2-2	-	TGTGCCACCAGCTCCGGGTGGGGGCTGGGGACCGGGGAGCTGTTTTTT	CATSSGWGLGTGELFF
TRBV27	TRBD1	TRBJ1-4	-	TGTGCCAGCAGTTTGCGAGGGACAGAGAGAAATGAAAAACTGTTTTTT	CASSLRGTERNEKLFF
TRBV29-1	-	TRBJ1-1	-	TGCAGCGTCGGGTACCTCGGGGCTGAAGCTTTCTTT	CSVGYLGAEAFF
TRBV5-6	TRBD1	TRBJ2-7	-	TGTGCCAGCAGCTTGAACAGGGGTTACGAGCAGTACTTC	CASSLNRGYEQYF
TRBV3-1/TRBV3-2	-	TRBJ1-3	-	TGTGCCAGCAGCCCCGGACAAGGGCCGGGAAACACCATATATTTT	CASSPGQGPGNTIYF
TRBV7-2	TRBD1	TRBJ2-5	-	TGTGCCAGCAGATCCGGGACAGGGAAGAGAGAGACCCAGTACTTC	CASRSGTGKRETQYF
TRBV6-5	TRBD2	TRBJ2-5	-	TGTGCCAGCAGTTACGGGGCTAGCGGGAGAGGTGAGACCCAGTACTTC	CASSYGASGRGETQYF
TRBV7-9	-	TRBJ1-4	-	TGTGCCAGCAGCTTAGGGGGGACTTTTGAAAAACTGTTTTTT	CASSLGGTFEKLFF
TRBV5-1	-	TRBJ2-5	few	TGCGCCAGCAGCTTTCGCGGGGAAGAGACCCAGTACTTC	CASSFRGEETQYF
TRBV19	-	TRBJ1-5	once	TGTGCCAGTACTTCAGTTAGCAATCAGCCCCAGCATTTT	CASTSVSNQPQHF
TRBV3-1/TRBV3-2	-	TRBJ1-2	-	TGTGCCAGCAGCCAAGGCCCCCAGGGATTATACTATGGCTACACCTTC	CASSQGPQGLYYGYTF